These T cell receptor beta chains were read from a single sample in a study of Ad26.COV2.S vaccination and SARS-CoV-2 variants. Some clones are missing from TCRdb's copy, which holds only in-frame ones; the method was immunoSEQ multiplex PCR. This table holds about 400,000 clones, about 92% found once. The sequences come from peripheral blood, collected in a trial of Ad26.COV2.S vaccine versus placebo. Receptor source: a person between 18 and 65 years old who received the Ad26.COV2.S COVID-19 vaccine or a placebo. Each CDR3 is given with its conserved first and last residue. Fields, in order: V gene, J gene, CDR3 protein.

v_call: TRBV19
j_call: TRBJ1-1
cdr3_aa: CASSVKRTLNMNTEAFF

v_call: TRBV7-8
j_call: TRBJ2-7
cdr3_aa: CASSLTSGQMSYEQYF

v_call: TRBV10-1
j_call: TRBJ2-1
cdr3_aa: CASSDAGGSYNEQFF

v_call: TRBV2
j_call: TRBJ2-7
cdr3_aa: CASTILDLRQYF

v_call: TRBV28
j_call: TRBJ2-1
cdr3_aa: CASSLRRGNLNNEQFF

v_call: TRBV1
j_call: TRBJ2-4
cdr3_aa: CTSSQDAGAKNIQYF

v_call: TRBV27
j_call: TRBJ2-7
cdr3_aa: CASSFFGTGIYEQYF

v_call: TRBV20-1
j_call: TRBJ2-7
cdr3_aa: CSASPTSGAAYEQYF

v_call: TRBV14
j_call: TRBJ2-2
cdr3_aa: CASSPGRGVTGELFF

v_call: TRBV4-3
j_call: TRBJ2-7
cdr3_aa: CASSQGQAFYEQYF

v_call: TRBV4-3
j_call: TRBJ1-3
cdr3_aa: CASSQERPVGNTIYF

v_call: TRBV7-9
j_call: TRBJ2-7
cdr3_aa: CASSLGGRPPYEQYF

v_call: TRBV27
j_call: TRBJ2-1
cdr3_aa: CASSTIGSVGYNEQFF

v_call: TRBV2
j_call: TRBJ2-3
cdr3_aa: CASRTDSTDTQYF

v_call: TRBV5-1
j_call: TRBJ1-2
cdr3_aa: CASSLEAAVYGYTF

v_call: TRBV6-5
j_call: TRBJ2-7
cdr3_aa: CASSYNRGIEQYF

v_call: TRBV6-2/TRBV6-3
j_call: TRBJ2-6
cdr3_aa: CASSPRETGVSGANVLTF

v_call: TRBV30
j_call: TRBJ1-5
cdr3_aa: CAWRRPGSPNQPQHF

v_call: TRBV5-8
j_call: TRBJ2-6
cdr3_aa: CASSHGGLGANVLTF

v_call: TRBV12-3/TRBV12-4
j_call: TRBJ2-2
cdr3_aa: CASKVESGELFF

v_call: TRBV6-2/TRBV6-3
j_call: TRBJ2-7
cdr3_aa: CASSYLAGTYYEQYF

v_call: TRBV5-1
j_call: TRBJ2-2
cdr3_aa: CASSSLAGGNTGELFF

v_call: TRBV18
j_call: TRBJ2-7
cdr3_aa: CASSPLGQAGREQYF